This is a list of T cell receptor beta chains from one sample in a study of blood T cell repertoires in COVID-19. Repertoires were generated with immunoSEQ multiplex PCR, while TCRdb's copy carries only in-frame clones and drops some. There are about 380,000 clones in the sample; around 90% occur only once, and 1.2% lies in the top ten. Sequencing was performed on PBMCs or T cells enriched from blood (not recorded which). These receptors came from a woman under 30 who had recovered from COVID-19. CDR3s include the opening cysteine and the closing phenylalanine or tryptophan. A D gene is named only where the DNA matches it firmly. Expanded clones get a size class; other rows say once, few or many, or leave the size out.

CDR3aa	CDR3nt	v_gene	d_gene	j_gene	abundance
CASSGQGGLHGYTF	TGTGCCAGCAGTGGACAGGGTGGCCTCCATGGCTACACCTTC	TRBV2	TRBD1	TRBJ1-2	.
CASSPDREYGYTF	TGTGCCAGCAGCCCCGACAGGGAGTATGGCTACACCTTC	TRBV5-8	TRBD1	TRBJ1-2	.
CASSLPLGDNYGYTF	TGTGCCAGCAGCTTGCCTTTGGGAGATAACTATGGCTACACCTTC	TRBV5-4	.	TRBJ1-2	.
CASSSSGQSRSYNEQFF	TGTGCCAGCAGTTCGAGCGGACAGTCCCGCTCCTACAATGAGCAGTTCTTC	TRBV27	.	TRBJ2-1	.
CSVDGTKETQYF	TGCAGCGTTGATGGGACAAAGGAGACCCAGTACTTC	TRBV29-1	.	TRBJ2-5	few
CASNLAEERSGQPQHF	TGTGCCAGCAATCTCGCTGAGGAGAGGTCAGGGCAGCCCCAGCATTTT	TRBV28	.	TRBJ1-5	.
CASSPQAGTGNYGYTF	TGTGCCAGTAGTCCCCAGGCGGGGACAGGGAACTATGGCTACACCTTC	TRBV19	TRBD1	TRBJ1-2	.
CASRRTGIGRAFF	TGTGCCAGCAGGCGGACAGGGATCGGTCGTGCTTTCTTT	TRBV27	TRBD1	TRBJ1-1	.
CASSYLAGSSYNEQFF	TGTGCCAGCAGTTACCTAGCGGGGAGCTCCTACAATGAGCAGTTCTTC	TRBV6-2/TRBV6-3	TRBD2	TRBJ2-1	.
CASSESLVAGGNTGELFF	TGTGCCAGCAGTGAATCCCTTGTAGCGGGGGGGAACACCGGGGAGCTGTTTTTT	TRBV6-1	TRBD2	TRBJ2-2	.